This record covers a single T cell receptor beta chain. Its target is unknown. The protocol was immunoSEQ multiplex PCR, while the TCRdb copy is restricted to in-frame clones and leaves out a portion. Among some 170,000 clones listed, 87% were seen once. The data derive from a study of cytomegalovirus exposure and HLA in healthy donors. On the study more broadly: The same platform was used for the roughly 110 validation repertoires as for the approximately 730 first-cohort repertoires, as reported in a later analysis. Findings of the study overall: Clusters of TCRs from the first cohort tended to co-occur in the 100 to 150 validation repertoires (as a later analysis found). A few CMV-associated chains proved CMV antigen-specific in vitro.

V gave up 0 bases and J gave up 6 bases, with 13 bases separating them. The CDR3 contains 15 residues. Germline-derived CDR1 and CDR2 are MGHRA and YSYEKL. V is TRBV4-1 and J is TRBJ2-3; tentatively, D is TRBD2 (6 bases). The TCR originated in a woman aged 30 to 39 in good health and CMV-seronegative. The sequencing sample was made of PBMCs. The CDR3 bases are TGCGCCAGCAGCCAAGATCCGACTAGTTCGGATACGCAGTATTTT. Protein: CASSQDPTSSDTQYF.